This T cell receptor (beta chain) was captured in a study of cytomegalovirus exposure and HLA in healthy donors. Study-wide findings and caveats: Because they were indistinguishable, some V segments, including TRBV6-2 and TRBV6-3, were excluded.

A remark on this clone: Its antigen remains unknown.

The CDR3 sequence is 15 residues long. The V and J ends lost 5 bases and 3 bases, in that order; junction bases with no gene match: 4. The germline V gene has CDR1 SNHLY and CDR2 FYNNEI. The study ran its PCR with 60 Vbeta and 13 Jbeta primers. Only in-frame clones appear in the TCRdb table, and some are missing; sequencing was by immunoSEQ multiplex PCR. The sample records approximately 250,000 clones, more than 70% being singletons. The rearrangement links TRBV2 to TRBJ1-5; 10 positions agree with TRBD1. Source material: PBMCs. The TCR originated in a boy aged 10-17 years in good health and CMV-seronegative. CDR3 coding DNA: TGTGCCAGCAGTCCTAGACAGGGGGCCAATCAGCCCCAGCATTTT. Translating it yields CASSPRQGANQPQHF.